The sequence of this TCR beta chain was determined in a study of identical twins. Overall study results and limits: Abundant beta clonotypes from cord blood had fewer insertions, unlike memory repertoires, which showed none. The authors drew conclusions from cross-sectional statistical analysis rather than following the same donors.

Comment on this clonotype: Its antigen is still unknown.

One entry per CDR3 protein, called by TCRdb with MiXCR from the 5' RACE reads. Of 450,000 or so distinct CDR3 sequences listed, less than 20% are singletons. The germline V gene encodes CDR1 SQVTM and CDR2 ANQGSEA. The CDR3 length is 13 residues. V lost 7 bases to trimming and J lost 5 bases, with 17 bases between them. The chain combines TRBV29-1 with TRBJ2-5; D is possibly TRBD2 (7 bases). The sequenced material came from naive T cells sorted from blood. The TCR was taken from a man aged 50-59 years in good health. The CDR3 DNA is TGCAGCGCCCACGGAGGGGGGGAGGAGACCCAGTACTTC. This codes for CSAHGGGEETQYF. Drawing the rest from reference TRBV29-1 and TRBJ2-5, the complete variable domain is SAVISQKPSRDICQRGTSLTIQCQVDSQVTMMFWYRQQPGQSLTLIATANQGSEATYESGFVIDKFPISRPNLTFSTLTVSNMSPEDSSIYLCSAHGGGEETQYFGPGTRLLVL.